Each of the 22 T cell receptor beta chains below was sequenced from the same sample in a study of early T cells in non-severe SARS-CoV-2 infection. One entry per CDR3 protein, called by TCRdb with MiXCR from the 5' RACE reads. This sample has more than 40,000 distinct CDR3 sequences, with about 4% found just once. The material sequenced was whole blood. Source of these receptors: an adult who was a healthcare worker with PCR-confirmed SARS-CoV-2 infection or an uninfected control (not recorded which).

This clonotype was seen only a few times. The CDR3 nucleotides read TGCAGCGTTCCTAGCGGGAGTCGAAACACCGGGGAGCTGTTTTTT. It yields the protein CSVPSGSRNTGELFF. V gene TRBV29-1 combines with J gene TRBJ2-2; 10 bases line up with TRBD2. V was pared by 5 bases and J by 2 bases, with 5 bases of the junction left unmatched. The CDR3 extends over 15 amino acids. Germline CDR1 and CDR2: SQVTM and ANQGSEA.

This clonotype came up many times. The rearrangement joins TRBV20-1 to TRBJ2-7, with 7 nucleotides matching TRBD1. This CDR3 contains 13 residues. Germline V gene data show CDR1 as DFQATT and CDR2 as SNEGSKA (reference sequence). With V trimmed by 7 bases and J by 0 bases, 6 bases remained unmatched. The CDR3 DNA is TGCAGTGGAAGGACAGGTCACTCCTACGAGCAGTACTTC. Translated, it gives CSGRTGHSYEQYF.

There are many counts of this clonotype. The V call is TRBV2, the J call TRBJ2-7; possible D gene TRBD2, 6 bases. Germline CDR1 is SNHLY and CDR2 is FYNNEI. V lost 6 bases to trimming and J lost 9 bases, with 27 bases between them. The CDR3 loop spans 16 amino acids. The CDR3 protein is CASSSLTGVLMAVQYF. The CDR3 nucleotides are TGTGCCAGCAGCTCCCTCACGGGGGTTCTCATGGCAGTGCAGTACTTC.

This clonotype was detected only a few times. The chain uses TRBV4-1 and TRBJ2-1; 11 bases agree with TRBD2. V shed 1 base and J 6 bases; nucleotides not matched to a gene: 14. CDR3 length: 19 residues. Germline-derived CDR1 and CDR2 are MGHRA and YSYEKL. CDR3 protein: CASSQGKGLGLAVINEQFF. The CDR3 nucleotides are TGCGCCAGCAGCCAAGGTAAAGGATTGGGACTAGCGGTCATCAATGAGCAGTTCTTC.

The chain recombines TRBV6-6 with TRBJ2-3; 12 bases fit TRBD2. The CDR3 extends over 15 amino acids. J lost 1 base, V lost 5 bases, and 1 base had no gene match. CDR1 and CDR2 (germline): MNHNY, SVGAGI (reference sequence). The CDR3 DNA reads as TGTGCCAGCAGTGGGACTAGCGGGCGCACAGATACGCAGTATTTT. This sequence encodes CASSGTSGRTDTQYF.

This clonotype was seen repeatedly, ten times or more. The chain links TRBV5-5 to TRBJ1-6; weak D call: TRBD1 (6 bases). The CDR3 runs 15 residues. Trimming stripped 2 bases from V and 7 bases from J, with 13 bases between. Germline V lookup: CDR1 SGHKS, CDR2 YYEKEE (reference sequence). CDR3 sequence reads: CASSLQGKGNSPLHF. The CDR3 DNA reads as TGTGCCAGCAGCTTACAGGGCAAAGGGAATTCACCCCTCCACTTT.

This chain connects TRBV20-1 to TRBJ1-3; no reliable D call. Looked up from germline, CDR1 is DFQATT and CDR2 is SNEGSKA (reference sequence). V lost 0 bases and J 0 bases, leaving 9 bases between the germline ends. The CDR3 has 15 residues. This CDR3 reads CSARDTKSSGNTIYF. CDR3 nucleotide sequence: TGCAGTGCTAGAGACACCAAGAGCTCTGGAAACACCATATATTTT.

In its sample, this clonotype was seen many times. The chain carries TRBV5-1 and TRBJ2-5; TRBD2 matches 8 bases. The germline gives CDR1 SGHRS, CDR2 YFSETQ. This CDR3 has 16 amino acids. Germline trimming cut 2 bases from V and 3 bases from J; bases unmatched to any gene: 9. The DNA of the CDR3 is TGCGCCAGCAGCTTCCCGGGAGGGATTGGAGAAGAGACCCAGTACTTC. This translates into CASSFPGGIGEETQYF.

The chain has TRBV20-1 and TRBJ2-2, with a weak D call TRBD2 (5 bases). The CDR3 is 15 amino acids. Trimming removed 3 bases at V and 3 bases at J, with 14 bases between. From germline, CDR1 is DFQATT and CDR2 SNEGSKA (reference sequence). CDR3 DNA: TGCAGTGCTAGTGAAACCGCCGGGGACACCGGGGAGCTGTTTTTT. As protein: CSASETAGDTGELFF.

A few counts support this clonotype. The V and J genes are TRBV6-5 and TRBJ1-1; D not resolved. V was cut by 0 bases and J by 6 bases, with 14 bases left in between. This CDR3 is built from 15 residues. CDR1 is MNHEY and CDR2 is SVGAGI in the germline V gene. CDR3 sequence reads: CASSYSSVSWAEAFF. CDR3 coding DNA: TGTGCCAGCAGTTACTCGTCCGTAAGTTGGGCTGAAGCTTTCTTT.

This clonotype has more than one count but fewer than ten. V gene TRBV12-3 or TRBV12-4 combines with J gene TRBJ1-5; TRBD1 is a possible D gene (5 bases). The CDR3 sequence is 14 residues long. V lost 6 bases and J lost 7, with 16 bases in between. For the CDR3, the DNA is TGTGCCAGCAGCAAAGAGGGGCTTGCCCAGCCCCAGCATTTT. This sequence encodes CASSKEGLAQPQHF.

This clonotype was found many times. The V gene is TRBV4-2, the J gene TRBJ2-7, with D tentatively TRBD2 (6 bases). Trimming pared 4 bases from V and 3 bases from J, leaving 13 bases between. This CDR3 region has 14 residues. CDR1 is LGHNA, CDR2 YNFKEQ, per germline. The CDR3 region is CASSPPGEFYEQYF. The CDR3 DNA reads as TGTGCCAGCAGCCCACCGGGAGAATTCTACGAGCAGTACTTC.

The table lists this clonotype with many counts. V usage is TRBV6-6 and J usage is TRBJ1-1; possible D gene TRBD1, 5 bases. Germline-derived CDR1 and CDR2 are MNHNY and SVGAGI (reference sequence). Trimming took off 2 bases at V and 8 bases at J, with 15 bases between the two ends. This CDR3 is 14 amino acids long. CDR3 residues: CASSYGAGIPEAFF. Written as DNA, the CDR3 is TGTGCCAGCAGTTACGGGGCAGGGATCCCCGAAGCTTTCTTT.

The chain is built from TRBV11-2 and TRBJ2-2, with TRBD1 identical over 7 bases. V shed 5 bases and J 3 bases; nucleotides not matched to a gene: 9. The CDR3 consists of 16 residues. The germline gives CDR1 SGHAT, CDR2 FQNNGV. The CDR3 nucleotides are TGTGCCAGCAGCCCGTCGACAGGGCCGGACACCGGGGAGCTGTTTTTT. Translating it yields CASSPSTGPDTGELFF.

This clonotype was observed many times. The CDR3 protein is CASSRGQGPNTGELFF. The CDR3 DNA is TGTGCCAGCAGTCGAGGACAGGGACCGAACACCGGGGAGCTGTTTTTT. The rearrangement uses TRBV2 and TRBJ2-2; 8 nucleotides line up with TRBD1. CDR1 SNHLY and CDR2 FYNNEI come from the germline V gene. The V segment lost 5 bases and the J segment 0 bases; nucleotides outside the gene matches: 5. CDR3 size: 16 residues.

This sequence joins TRBV29-1 and TRBJ2-5; 9 nucleotides line up with TRBD1. The CDR3 consists of 12 residues. CDR1 and CDR2 (germline): SQVTM, ANQGSEA. The CDR3 region is CSRTGAGETQYF. Written as DNA, the CDR3 is TGCAGTCGGACAGGGGCAGGAGAGACCCAGTACTTC.

This sequence joins TRBV6-2 or TRBV6-3 and TRBJ2-3; no clear D. The CDR3 extends over 14 amino acids. Germline lookup yields CDR1 MNHEY and CDR2 SVGEGT. Trimming pared 10 bases from V and 3 bases from J, leaving 17 bases between. CDR3: CATSDRSGTDTQYF. Written as DNA, the CDR3 is TGTGCCACCTCGGACCGTAGTGGGACAGATACGCAGTATTTT.

This clonotype occurred many times. The chain couples TRBV10-2 to TRBJ2-5; 7 bases fit TRBD2. The V and J ends lost 0 bases and 1 base, in that order; junction bases with no gene match: 2. Germline loops: CDR1 WSHSY, CDR2 SAAADI. The CDR3 is made up of 15 amino acids. Written as DNA, the CDR3 is TGCGCCAGCAGTGAGTCTGGGAGGGCCCAAGAGACCCAGTACTTC. Amino acids: CASSESGRAQETQYF.

The sample holds many counts of this clonotype. The V and J genes are TRBV14 and TRBJ2-7; the D gene is possibly TRBD1 (6 bases). The germline V gene encodes CDR1 SGHDN and CDR2 FVKESK. The CDR3 covers 17 residues. The V end was cut by 2 bases, the J end by 2 bases, with 19 bases between. The CDR3 reads CASSQNMWYRDAYEQYF. The CDR3, as DNA: TGTGCCAGCAGCCAAAATATGTGGTACAGGGATGCCTACGAGCAGTACTTC.

This clonotype was recorded many times. The V gene is TRBV20-1, the J gene TRBJ2-1; TRBD1 might be the D (6 bases). Per germline, CDR1 DFQATT and CDR2 SNEGSKA (reference sequence). The germline V and J ends were trimmed by 0 bases and 8 bases, with 11 bases remaining between them. CDR3 size: 13 residues. CDR3 nucleotide sequence: TGCAGTGCTAGAGATTACAGGGCTCATGAGCAGTTCTTC. Translation gives CSARDYRAHEQFF.

This clonotype was seen many times. J is TRBJ2-7 and V is TRBV13; D possibly corresponds to TRBD2 (7 bases). The CDR3 length is 16 residues. The germline gives CDR1 PRHDT, CDR2 FYEKMQ (reference sequence). V lost 5 bases and J 5 bases, leaving 22 bases between the germline ends. CDR3 residues: CASSARGGATPHEQYF. The CDR3 region has the DNA TGTGCCAGCAGCGCCAGAGGGGGGGCCACTCCCCACGAGCAGTACTTC.

The chain has TRBV2 and TRBJ2-3; possibly TRBD2 for D (6 bases). Germline loops: CDR1 SNHLY, CDR2 FYNNEI. V dropped 9 bases and J dropped 0 bases, with 13 bases sitting between them. The CDR3 has 14 residues. The CDR3 sequence is CASAGGTSTDTQYF. CDR3 nucleotide sequence: TGTGCCAGTGCTGGAGGGACCAGCACAGATACGCAGTATTTT.